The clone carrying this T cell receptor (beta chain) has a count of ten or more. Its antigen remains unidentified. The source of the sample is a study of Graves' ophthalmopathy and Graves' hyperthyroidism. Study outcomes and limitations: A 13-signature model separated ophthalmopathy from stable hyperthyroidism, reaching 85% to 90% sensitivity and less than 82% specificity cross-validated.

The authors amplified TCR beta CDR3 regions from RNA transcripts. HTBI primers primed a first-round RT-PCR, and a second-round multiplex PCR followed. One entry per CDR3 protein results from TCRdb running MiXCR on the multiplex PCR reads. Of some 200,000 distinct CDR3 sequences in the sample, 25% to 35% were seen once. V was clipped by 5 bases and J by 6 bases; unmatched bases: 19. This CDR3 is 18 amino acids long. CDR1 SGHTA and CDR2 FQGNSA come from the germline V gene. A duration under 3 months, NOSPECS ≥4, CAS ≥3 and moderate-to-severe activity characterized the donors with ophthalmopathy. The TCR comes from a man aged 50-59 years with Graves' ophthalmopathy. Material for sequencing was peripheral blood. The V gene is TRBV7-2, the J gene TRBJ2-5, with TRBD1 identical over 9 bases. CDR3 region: CASSPHLSDRGDGKTQYF. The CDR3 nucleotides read TGTGCCAGCAGCCCCCACCTCTCGGACAGGGGCGATGGAAAGACCCAGTACTTC.